The clone carrying this TCR beta chain was seen many times. Its antigen is unknown. These data originate in a study of T cell repertoires in cytomegalovirus infection. Study-wide points: It was HLA-C-restricted CMV-specific TCR beta clonotypes that dominated the response ex vivo.

The germline V and J ends were trimmed by 5 bases and 5 bases, with 11 bases remaining between them. Germline values: CDR1 SGHTA, CDR2 FQGTGA. This CDR3 comprises 13 residues. One entry per CDR3 protein results from TCRdb running MiXCR on the reads. This sample has fewer than 550,000 distinct CDR3 sequences, with approximately 17% found just once. Sequencing used CD8+ T cells from PBMCs. This chain connects TRBV7-3 to TRBJ2-3; D is unclear. The clonotype was recovered from a human donor in good health (CMV status not recorded). Some clones in this sample may be carry-over from other donors' samples. In nucleotides, the CDR3 is TGTGCCAGCAGCCTGAACACACTAGATACGCAGTATTTT. As protein: CASSLNTLDTQYF.